These 31 T cell receptor beta chains came from one sample sequenced in a study of early T cells in non-severe SARS-CoV-2 infection. From the 5' RACE reads, TCRdb called clonotypes with MiXCR, one entry per CDR3 protein. This table holds about 33,000 distinct CDR3 sequences, around 5% found once. The sequenced sample consisted of whole blood. The receptors stem from an adult who was a healthcare worker with PCR-confirmed SARS-CoV-2 infection or an uninfected control (not recorded which).

This clonotype was seen many times. This chain connects TRBV20-1 to TRBJ1-5; D is possibly TRBD1 (5 bases). Germline-derived CDR1 and CDR2 are DFQATT and SNEGSKA (reference sequence). This CDR3 spans 16 amino acids. CDR3 protein: CSPPGQEGWAGQPQHF. CDR3 bases: TGCAGCCCTCCGGGGCAGGAGGGATGGGCAGGTCAGCCCCAGCATTTT.

This clonotype was seen many times. The CDR3 bases are TGTGCCAGCAGCTTAGGAGTGGCGTGGGGATCGACTGGAAACACCATATATTTT. It specifies CASSLGVAWGSTGNTIYF. This chain uses TRBV7-6 with TRBJ1-3; the D is unclear. Germline V CDR1 and CDR2: SGHVS, FNYEAQ. The V and J ends lost 1 base and 2 bases respectively, with 18 bases between them. This CDR3 has 18 residues.

This clonotype appeared many times. The V gene is TRBV18, the J gene TRBJ1-1; weak D call: TRBD1 (5 bases). Trimming stripped 8 bases from V and 1 base from J, with 17 bases between. CDR3 length equals 15 residues. Per germline, CDR1 KGHSH and CDR2 LQKENI. Written as DNA, the CDR3 is TGTGCCAGCCGGGGACCAGGGATGCAGAACACTGAAGCTTTCTTT. This sequence encodes CASRGPGMQNTEAFF.

The sample holds many counts of this clonotype. The J gene is TRBJ1-6, the V gene TRBV18; 9 positions match TRBD1. CDR1 KGHSH and CDR2 LQKENI come from the germline V gene. Unmatched junction bases numbered 2, after V lost 3 bases and J lost 8 bases. The CDR3 is 14 residues long. The CDR3 sequence: CASSPDRGDSPLHF. The CDR3 bases are TGTGCCAGCTCACCGGACAGGGGAGATTCACCCCTCCACTTT.

The sample holds many counts of this clonotype. This sequence joins TRBV7-9 and TRBJ2-7, with TRBD1 identical over 8 bases. V shed 0 bases and J 1 base; nucleotides not matched to a gene: 8. This CDR3 spans 17 amino acids. CDR1 SEHNR and CDR2 FQNEAQ come from the germline V gene (reference sequence). DNA of the CDR3: TGTGCCAGCAGCTTAGCCAGCGGGCAGGGGGCATCCTACGAGCAGTACTTC. Encoded protein: CASSLASGQGASYEQYF. The full variable domain, completed using reference TRBV7-9 and TRBJ2-7, is DTGVSQNPRHKITKRGQNVTFRCDPISEHNRLYWYRQTLGQGPEFLTYFQNEAQLEKSRLLSDRFSAERPKGSFSTLEIQRTEQGDSAMYLCASSLASGQGASYEQYFGPGTRLTVT.

The chain is built from TRBV7-6 and TRBJ2-5; D may be TRBD1 (5 bases). CDR1 and CDR2 from the germline V gene are SGHVS and FNYEAQ. The CDR3 consists of 14 residues. V was shortened by 5 bases and J by 3 bases, with 13 bases between the two germline ends. The CDR3 DNA sequence: TGTGCCAGCAGCCACGGACAAACGAAAGAGACCCAGTACTTC. Its translation is CASSHGQTKETQYF.

In this sample, this clonotype turned up a few times. The chain uses TRBV5-6 and TRBJ1-2; D not certain. The V gene's germline CDR1 is SGHDT and CDR2 YYEEEE. This CDR3 is built from 14 residues. V lost 4 bases to trimming and J lost 4 bases, with 14 bases between them. The CDR3 spells CASSPFKDVYGYTF. The CDR3 nucleotides are TGTGCCAGCAGCCCCTTCAAGGACGTCTATGGCTACACCTTC.

This clonotype ranks as medium-sized. The V call is TRBV2, the J call TRBJ1-4; no clear D. Trimming removed 2 bases from V and 8 bases from J, with 15 bases in between. CDR1 and CDR2 from the germline V gene are SNHLY and FYNNEI. The CDR3 has 15 amino acids. CDR3 bases: TGTGCCAGCAGTGAATGGGTCTCAACTGGGGAAAAACTGTTTTTT. Protein: CASSEWVSTGEKLFF.

This clonotype showed up many times. The chain is built from TRBV7-2 and TRBJ2-5; 7 bases are shared with TRBD2. Germline V gives CDR1 SGHTA, CDR2 FQGNSA. After removal of 5 bases from V and 4 bases from J, the junction contained 10 bases not matched to a gene. The CDR3 length is 15 residues. CDR3 residues: CASSRVPLAVETQYF. CDR3 nucleotide sequence: TGTGCCAGCAGCCGAGTACCCCTAGCGGTAGAGACCCAGTACTTC.

At least ten counts were recorded for this clonotype. This chain uses TRBV4-1 with TRBJ1-1; the D gene is possibly TRBD1 (5 bases). The CDR3 consists of 15 residues. The V gene lost 2 bases and the J gene lost 1 base, with 11 bases spanning the gap. CDR1 MGHRA and CDR2 YSYEKL come from the germline V gene. The CDR3 here is CASSQQGAGNTEAFF. CDR3 DNA: TGCGCCAGCAGCCAACAGGGCGCTGGGAACACTGAAGCTTTCTTT.

The rearrangement uses TRBV7-9 and TRBJ2-7; 8 bases agree with TRBD2. The CDR3 spans 16 residues. V trimming: 5 bases; J trimming: 0 bases; junction bases outside the gene matches: 9. From germline, CDR1 is SEHNR and CDR2 FQNEAQ (reference sequence). The CDR3 loop reads CASSPPLGTSSYEQYF. The CDR3 coding sequence is TGTGCCAGCAGCCCTCCCCTAGGGACTAGCTCCTACGAGCAGTACTTC.

This clonotype has ten or more counts. J is TRBJ1-1 and V is TRBV18, with D possibly being TRBD1 (5 bases). The CDR3 extends over 17 amino acids. Germline CDR1 is KGHSH and CDR2 is LQKENI. The V and J ends lost 1 base and 5 bases respectively, with 20 bases between them. CDR3 in DNA: TGTGCCAGCTCACCACTGGGGGTGAACGGCGATAGGACTGAAGCTTTCTTT. Translating it yields CASSPLGVNGDRTEAFF.

This clonotype has just a few counts. The J gene is TRBJ2-5, the V gene TRBV7-7; 8 nucleotides align to TRBD1. V shed 1 base, J shed 2 bases, and the junction held 6 bases outside the gene matches. The CDR3 runs 16 residues. Germline V CDR1 and CDR2: SSHAT, FNYEAQ (reference sequence). CDR3: CASSLDQGARQETQYF. For the CDR3, the DNA is TGTGCCAGCAGCTTAGACCAGGGGGCTCGACAAGAGACCCAGTACTTC.

V gene TRBV5-5 combines with J gene TRBJ1-6, with D hard to call. Germline lookup yields CDR1 SGHKS and CDR2 YYEKEE (reference sequence). The germline V and J ends were trimmed by 5 bases and 5 bases, with 14 bases remaining between them. There are 15 residues in the CDR3. CDR3 sequence: CASRPTGSHNSPLHF. CDR3 bases: TGTGCCAGCAGGCCAACGGGATCCCATAATTCACCCCTCCACTTT.

Concerning this clonotype itself: This may come from a read error, since a much larger clone is one base off. This chain joins TRBV5-1 and TRBJ2-3, with a tentative D call TRBD1 (6 bases). The closer fit of TRBJ1-5 to the DNA end suggests the J call may be wrong. The CDR3 is made up of 14 amino acids. Germline V lookup: CDR1 SGHRS, CDR2 YFSETQ. Here the CDR3 DNA reads TGCGCCAGCAGCCCGGGGGCGAGCACAGATACGCAGCATTTT. This codes for CASSPGASTDTQHF.

In this sample, this clonotype turned up a few times. The chain has TRBV3-1 and TRBJ2-1; TRBD1 is a possible D gene (5 bases). CDR1 LGHDT and CDR2 YNNKEL come from the germline V gene (reference sequence). The CDR3 contains 15 residues. V was pared by 4 bases and J by 0 bases, with 10 bases between. The chain's CDR3 is CASSPSGLSYNEQFF. CDR3 nucleotide sequence: TGTGCCAGCAGCCCCTCAGGGCTCTCCTACAATGAGCAGTTCTTC.

The V gene is TRBV12-3 or TRBV12-4, the J gene TRBJ1-6; the D is unclear. The CDR3 spans 14 residues. V was shortened by 6 bases and J by 13 bases, with 19 bases between the two germline ends. The CDR3 region is CASSDRRGSPPLHF. The DNA of the CDR3 is TGTGCCAGCAGCGACCGTCGAGGCTCGCCCCCCCTCCACTTT.

This clonotype appeared many times. V gene TRBV6-4 combines with J gene TRBJ1-1; 7 bases are shared with TRBD1. The V segment lost 5 bases and the J segment 1 base; nucleotides outside the gene matches: 4. This CDR3 region has 14 residues. Germline V gives CDR1 MRHNA, CDR2 SNTAGT. The CDR3 spells CASSRQGANTEAFF. The CDR3 coding sequence is TGTGCCAGCAGTAGACAGGGTGCGAACACTGAAGCTTTCTTT.

This chain connects TRBV7-2 to TRBJ2-7; D possibly matches TRBD1 or TRBD2 (5 bases each). The V end was cut by 2 bases, the J end by 0 bases, with 14 bases between. Germline V gives CDR1 SGHTA, CDR2 FQGNSA. The CDR3 sequence is 16 residues long. The CDR3 coding sequence is TGTGCCAGCAGCTTATCACCGGGACGAAACTCCTACGAGCAGTACTTC. Its protein is CASSLSPGRNSYEQYF.

This clonotype was counted ten times or more. The chain recombines TRBV28 with TRBJ2-1; 9 bases map to TRBD1. V lost 2 bases to trimming and J lost 5 bases; unmatched junction nucleotides: 13. The CDR3 contains 18 residues. Germline V gene lookup returns CDR1 MDHEN and CDR2 SYDVKM. This chain's CDR3 is CASSLGLLGQGFDNEQFF. DNA for the CDR3: TGTGCCAGCAGTTTAGGTCTTTTGGGACAGGGTTTCGACAATGAGCAGTTCTTC.

This clonotype was seen at least ten times. This chain joins TRBV20-1 and TRBJ2-2; D gene unclear. This CDR3 region has 13 residues. V was shortened by 4 bases and J by 0 bases, with 6 bases between the two germline ends. Germline V gene lookup returns CDR1 DFQATT and CDR2 SNEGSKA (reference sequence). As DNA, the CDR3 is TGCAGTGCTATAATAACGAACACCGGGGAGCTGTTTTTT. As protein: CSAIITNTGELFF.

The chain is built from TRBV29-1 and TRBJ1-3; D is possibly TRBD1 (6 bases). The V and J ends lost 7 bases and 1 base respectively, with 11 bases between them. The CDR3 consists of 13 residues. Germline CDR1 SQVTM, CDR2 ANQGSEA. This CDR3 reads CSAIQGSGNTIYF. The CDR3 nucleotides read TGCAGCGCCATTCAGGGGTCTGGAAACACCATATATTTT.

This clonotype was seen many times. The chain employs TRBV4-3 and TRBJ2-6; the match to TRBD1 covers 7 bases. Trimming cost V 3 bases and J 4 bases; bases outside gene matches: 6. The CDR3 has 16 amino acids. CDR1 LGHNA and CDR2 YSLEER come from the germline V gene. The CDR3 DNA is TGCGCCAGCAGCCATGAAACAGGGGACGGGGCCAACGTCCTGACTTTC. This codes for CASSHETGDGANVLTF.

This clonotype was seen many times. One end of the junction does not line up with germline, which may come from a read error. This chain links TRBV19 with TRBJ2-5, with no clear D. The CDR3 extends over 13 amino acids. From germline, CDR1 is LNHDA and CDR2 SQIVND (reference sequence). CDR3 DNA: TGCGTGGGCTTGGCGGAGCCCCAAGAGACCCAGTACTTC. It specifies CVGLAEPQETQYF.

In this sample, this clonotype turned up a few times. The chain links TRBV12-3 or TRBV12-4 to TRBJ1-1; the D is unclear. V dropped 5 bases and J dropped 8 bases, with 15 bases sitting between them. The CDR3 has 13 amino acids. The DNA of the CDR3 is TGTGCCAGCAGTCCTTGGGGAGGGCCCGAAGCTTTCTTT. This encodes CASSPWGGPEAFF.

The chain has TRBV7-7 and TRBJ2-5, with 10 bases fitting TRBD1. The length of the CDR3 is 14 residues. Germline CDR1 SSHAT, CDR2 FNYEAQ (reference sequence). V lost 4 bases to trimming and J lost 6 bases; unmatched junction nucleotides: 5. Written as DNA, the CDR3 is TGTGCCAGCAGCTCGACAGGGGGCGAGAAGACCCAGTACTTC. Residues: CASSSTGGEKTQYF.

This clonotype was picked up many times. This CDR3 is CASSIGGKAGELFF. The CDR3 DNA reads TGTGCCAGTAGTATAGGTGGTAAGGCCGGGGAGCTGTTTTTT. The V call is TRBV19, the J call TRBJ2-2; no clear D gene. From germline, CDR1 is LNHDA and CDR2 SQIVND (reference sequence). Trimming took 1 base from V and 6 from J, leaving 9 bases between them. The CDR3 is 14 amino acids.

This CDR3 is CASSLQGGFSGANVLTF. The CDR3 coding sequence is TGTGCCAGCAGTCTACAGGGGGGCTTCTCTGGGGCCAACGTCCTGACTTTC. The V call is TRBV28, the J call TRBJ2-6; 8 nucleotides align to TRBD1. The trim removed 5 bases at V and 0 bases at J, leaving 6 bases unmatched. The V gene's germline CDR1 is MDHEN and CDR2 SYDVKM. The CDR3 is 17 residues long. Full variable domain (missing parts from reference TRBV28 and TRBJ2-6): DVKVTQSSRYLVKRTGEKVFLECVQDMDHENMFWYRQDPGLGLRLIYFSYDVKMKEKGDIPEGYSVSREKKERFSLILESASTNQTSMYLCASSLQGGFSGANVLTFGAGSRLTVL.

This clonotype was observed a few times. The rearrangement joins TRBV5-1 to TRBJ2-1; 9 bases are a match to TRBD2. In germline, CDR1 is SGHRS, CDR2 YFSETQ. This CDR3 comprises 15 residues. Germline trimming cut 4 bases from V and 4 bases from J; bases unmatched to any gene: 6. The DNA for the CDR3 is TGCGCCAGCAGCGAGGGGACTAGCTCGTACAATGAGCAGTTCTTC. Translation: CASSEGTSSYNEQFF.

This clonotype was seen more than once but under ten times. The rearrangement links TRBV7-9 to TRBJ2-1; TRBD2 matches 11 bases. There are 15 residues in the CDR3. Germline CDR1 SEHNR, CDR2 FQNEAQ (reference sequence). Trimming at V came to 4 bases and at J to 8 bases, leaving 7 bases not matched to a gene. The CDR3 is CASSYPSGGSDEQFF. As DNA, the CDR3 is TGTGCCAGCAGCTACCCTAGCGGGGGGTCGGATGAGCAGTTCTTC.

This clonotype came up a few times. The chain uses TRBV7-2 and TRBJ2-2; the match to TRBD1 covers 7 bases. Germline trimming cut 5 bases from V and 2 bases from J; bases unmatched to any gene: 2. Germline V CDR1 and CDR2: SGHTA, FQGNSA. This CDR3 spans 14 amino acids. CDR3 residues: CASSRDSNTGELFF. The CDR3 DNA reads TGTGCCAGCAGCCGGGACAGTAACACCGGGGAGCTGTTTTTT.